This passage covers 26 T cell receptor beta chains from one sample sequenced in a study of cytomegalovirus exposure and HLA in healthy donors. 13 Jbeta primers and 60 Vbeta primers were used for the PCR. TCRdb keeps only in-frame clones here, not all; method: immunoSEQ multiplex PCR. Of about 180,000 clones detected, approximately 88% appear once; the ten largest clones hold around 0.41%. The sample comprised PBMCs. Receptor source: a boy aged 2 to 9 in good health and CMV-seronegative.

CDR3 sequence (DNA): TGTGCCAGCAGCTTTGGGACAGGGGACGAGCAGTACTTC. It encodes CASSFGTGDEQYF. The chain couples TRBV7-9 to TRBJ2-7, with 10 bases lining up with TRBD1. The trim removed 3 bases at V and 5 bases at J, leaving 1 base unmatched. This CDR3 has 13 amino acids. Germline CDR1 and CDR2: SEHNR and FQNEAQ (reference sequence). The whole variable domain, remainder taken from reference TRBV7-9 and TRBJ2-7, is DTGVSQNPRHKITKRGQNVTFRCDPISEHNRLYWYRQTLGQGPEFLTYFQNEAQLEKSRLLSDRFSAERPKGSFSTLEIQRTEQGDSAMYLCASSFGTGDEQYFGPGTRLTVT.

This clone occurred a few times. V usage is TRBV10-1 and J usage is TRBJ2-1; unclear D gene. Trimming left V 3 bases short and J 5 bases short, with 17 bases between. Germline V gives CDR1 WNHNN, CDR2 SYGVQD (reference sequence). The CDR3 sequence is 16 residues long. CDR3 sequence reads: CASSDPTTINNNEQFF. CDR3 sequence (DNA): TGCGCCAGCAGTGACCCTACTACAATCAACAACAATGAGCAGTTCTTC.

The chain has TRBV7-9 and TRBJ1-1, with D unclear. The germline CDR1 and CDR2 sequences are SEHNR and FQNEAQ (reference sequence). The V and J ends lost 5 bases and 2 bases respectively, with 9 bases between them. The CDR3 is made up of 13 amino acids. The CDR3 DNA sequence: TGTGCCAGCAGCCCCACTAGTAACACTGAAGCTTTCTTT. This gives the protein CASSPTSNTEAFF.

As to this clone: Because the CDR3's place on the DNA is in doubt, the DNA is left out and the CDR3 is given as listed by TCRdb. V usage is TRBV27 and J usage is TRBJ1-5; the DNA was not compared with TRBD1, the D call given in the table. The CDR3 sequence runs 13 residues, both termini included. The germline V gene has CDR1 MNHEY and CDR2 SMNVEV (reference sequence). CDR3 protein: CASSFGTGTGLSF.

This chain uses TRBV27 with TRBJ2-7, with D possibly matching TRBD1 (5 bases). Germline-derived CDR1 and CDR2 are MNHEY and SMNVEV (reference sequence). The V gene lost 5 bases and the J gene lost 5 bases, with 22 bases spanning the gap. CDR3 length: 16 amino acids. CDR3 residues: CASSPSPGPREDEQYF. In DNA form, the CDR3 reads TGTGCCAGCAGTCCTTCCCCGGGCCCCAGGGAAGACGAGCAGTACTTC.

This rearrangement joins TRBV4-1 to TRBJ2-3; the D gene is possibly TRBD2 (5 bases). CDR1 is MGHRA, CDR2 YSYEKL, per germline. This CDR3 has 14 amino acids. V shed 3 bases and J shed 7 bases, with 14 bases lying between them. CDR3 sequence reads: CASSQDWRHNTQYF. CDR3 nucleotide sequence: TGCGCCAGCAGCCAGGACTGGCGCCATAATACGCAGTATTTT.

CDR3 sequence: CASSSSGTEAFF. CDR3 nucleotides: TGTGCCAGCAGCTCCTCGGGCACTGAAGCTTTCTTT. The gene calls are TRBV11-3 and TRBJ1-1; D ambiguous. Trimming removed 4 bases from V and 4 bases from J, with 7 bases in between. Germline loops: CDR1 SGHNT, CDR2 YENEEA. The CDR3 extends over 12 amino acids.

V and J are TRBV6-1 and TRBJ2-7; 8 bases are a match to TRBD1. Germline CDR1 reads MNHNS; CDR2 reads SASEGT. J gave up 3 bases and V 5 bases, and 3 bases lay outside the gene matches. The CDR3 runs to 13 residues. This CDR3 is CASSRGQDYEQYF. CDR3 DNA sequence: TGTGCCAGCAGTCGGGGACAGGACTACGAGCAGTACTTC.

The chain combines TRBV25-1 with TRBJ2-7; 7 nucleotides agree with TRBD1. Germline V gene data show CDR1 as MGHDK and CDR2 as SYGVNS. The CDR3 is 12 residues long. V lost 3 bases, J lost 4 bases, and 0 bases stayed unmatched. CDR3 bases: TGTGCCAGCAGTGACAGGGGGTACGAGCAGTACTTC. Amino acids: CASSDRGYEQYF.

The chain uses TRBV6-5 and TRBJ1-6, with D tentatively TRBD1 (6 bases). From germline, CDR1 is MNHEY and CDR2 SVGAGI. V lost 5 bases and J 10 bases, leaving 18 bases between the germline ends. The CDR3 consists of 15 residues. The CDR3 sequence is CASSTPRGASSPLHF. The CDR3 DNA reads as TGTGCCAGCAGTACGCCCCGGGGGGCTAGCTCACCCCTCCACTTT.

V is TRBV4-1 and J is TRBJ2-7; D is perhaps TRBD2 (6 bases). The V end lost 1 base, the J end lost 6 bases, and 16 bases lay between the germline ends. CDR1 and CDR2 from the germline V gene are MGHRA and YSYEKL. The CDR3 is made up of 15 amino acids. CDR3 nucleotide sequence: TGCGCCAGCAGCCAAGGTGGGACTCCTTATGGCGAGCAGTACTTC. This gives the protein CASSQGGTPYGEQYF.

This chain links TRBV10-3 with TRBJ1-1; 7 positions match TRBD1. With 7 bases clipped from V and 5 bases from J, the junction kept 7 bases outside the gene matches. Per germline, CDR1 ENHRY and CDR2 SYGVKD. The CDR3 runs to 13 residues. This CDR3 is CAIIRQGGTEAFF. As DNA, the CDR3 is TGTGCCATCATCCGACAGGGTGGAACTGAAGCTTTCTTT.

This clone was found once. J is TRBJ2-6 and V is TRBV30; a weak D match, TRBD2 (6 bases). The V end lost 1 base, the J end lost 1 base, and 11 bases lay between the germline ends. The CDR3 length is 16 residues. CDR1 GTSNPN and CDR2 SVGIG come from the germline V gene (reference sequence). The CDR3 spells CAWSEAGRSGANVLTF. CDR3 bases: TGTGCCTGGAGTGAGGCAGGGAGGTCTGGGGCCAACGTCCTGACTTTC. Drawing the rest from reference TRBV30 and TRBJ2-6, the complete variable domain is SQTIHQWPATLVQPVGSPLSLECTVEGTSNPNLYWYRQAAGRGLQLLFYSVGIGQISSEVPQNLSASRPQDRQFILSSKKLLLSDSGFYLCAWSEAGRSGANVLTFGAGSRLTVL.

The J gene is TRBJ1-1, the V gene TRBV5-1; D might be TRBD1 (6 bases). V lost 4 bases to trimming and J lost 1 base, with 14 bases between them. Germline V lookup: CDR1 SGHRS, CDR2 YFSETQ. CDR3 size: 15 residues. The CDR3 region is CASSPSGTSNTEAFF. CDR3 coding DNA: TGCGCCAGCAGCCCATCCGGGACATCGAACACTGAAGCTTTCTTT. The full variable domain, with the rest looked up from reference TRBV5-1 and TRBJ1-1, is KAGVTQTPRYLIKTRGQQVTLSCSPISGHRSVSWYQQTPGQGLQFLFEYFSETQRNKGNFPGRFSGRQFSNSRSEMNVSTLELGDSALYLCASSPSGTSNTEAFFGQGTRLTVV.

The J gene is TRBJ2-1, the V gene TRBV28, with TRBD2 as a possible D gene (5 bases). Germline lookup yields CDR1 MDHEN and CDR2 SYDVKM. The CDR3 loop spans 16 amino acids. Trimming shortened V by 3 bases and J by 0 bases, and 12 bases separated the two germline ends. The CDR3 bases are TGTGCCAGCAGTTTTCTCGGGGTAAGCTCCTACAATGAGCAGTTCTTC. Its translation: CASSFLGVSSYNEQFF.

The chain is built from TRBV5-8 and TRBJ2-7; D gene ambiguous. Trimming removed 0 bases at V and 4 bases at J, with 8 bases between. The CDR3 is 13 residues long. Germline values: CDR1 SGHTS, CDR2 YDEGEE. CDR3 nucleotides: TGTGCCAGCAGCTTGGGTCTCCGTTACGAGCAGTACTTC. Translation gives CASSLGLRYEQYF. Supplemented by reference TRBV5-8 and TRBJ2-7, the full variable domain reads EAGVTQSPTHLIKTRGQQATLRCSPISGHTSVYWYQQALGLGLQFLLWYDEGEERNRGNFPPRFSGRQFPNYSSELNVNALELEDSALYLCASSLGLRYEQYFGPGTRLTVT.

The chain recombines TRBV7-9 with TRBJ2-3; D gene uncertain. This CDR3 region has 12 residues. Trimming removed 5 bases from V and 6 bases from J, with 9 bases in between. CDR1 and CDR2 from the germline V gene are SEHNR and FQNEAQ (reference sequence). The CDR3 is CASSQVPDTQYF. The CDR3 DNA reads TGTGCCAGCAGCCAGGTCCCGGATACGCAGTATTTT.

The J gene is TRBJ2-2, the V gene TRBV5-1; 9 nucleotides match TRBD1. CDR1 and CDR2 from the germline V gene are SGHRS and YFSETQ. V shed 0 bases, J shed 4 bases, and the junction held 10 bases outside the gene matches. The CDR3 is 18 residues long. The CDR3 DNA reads TGCGCCAGCAGCTTGGAAGGGACAGGGAGGTGGATCACCGGGGAGCTGTTTTTT. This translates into CASSLEGTGRWITGELFF.

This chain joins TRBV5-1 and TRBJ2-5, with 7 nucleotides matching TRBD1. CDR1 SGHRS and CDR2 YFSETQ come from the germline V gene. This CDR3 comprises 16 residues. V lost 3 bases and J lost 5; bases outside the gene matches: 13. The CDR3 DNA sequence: TGCGCCAGCAGCTCTTTAACTACAGGGGCTTCCGAGACCCAGTACTTC. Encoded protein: CASSSLTTGASETQYF.

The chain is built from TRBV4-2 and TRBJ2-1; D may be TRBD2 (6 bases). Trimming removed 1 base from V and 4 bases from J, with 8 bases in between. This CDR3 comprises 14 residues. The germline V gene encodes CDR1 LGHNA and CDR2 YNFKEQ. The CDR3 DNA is TGTGCCAGCAGCCAAGCCGGGGGTTACAATGAGCAGTTCTTC. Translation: CASSQAGGYNEQFF.

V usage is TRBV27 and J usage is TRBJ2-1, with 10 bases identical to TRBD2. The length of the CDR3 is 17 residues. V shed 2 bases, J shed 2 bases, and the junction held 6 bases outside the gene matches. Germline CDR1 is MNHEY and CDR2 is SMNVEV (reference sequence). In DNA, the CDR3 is TGTGCCAGCAGTTTACTAGCGGGAGACCCCCCCTACAATGAGCAGTTCTTC. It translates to CASSLLAGDPPYNEQFF.

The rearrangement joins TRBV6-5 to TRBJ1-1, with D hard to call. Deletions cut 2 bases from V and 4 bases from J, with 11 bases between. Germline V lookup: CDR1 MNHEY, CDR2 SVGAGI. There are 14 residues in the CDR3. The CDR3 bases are TGTGCCAGCAGTTACGACGGGAGGGCCACTGAAGCTTTCTTT. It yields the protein CASSYDGRATEAFF.

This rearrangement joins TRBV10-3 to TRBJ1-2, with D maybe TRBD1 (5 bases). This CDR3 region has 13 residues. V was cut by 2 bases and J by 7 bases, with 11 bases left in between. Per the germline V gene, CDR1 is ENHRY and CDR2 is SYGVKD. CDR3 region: CAISEGAAGGYTF. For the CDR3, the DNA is TGTGCCATCAGTGAGGGGGCAGCCGGTGGCTACACCTTC.

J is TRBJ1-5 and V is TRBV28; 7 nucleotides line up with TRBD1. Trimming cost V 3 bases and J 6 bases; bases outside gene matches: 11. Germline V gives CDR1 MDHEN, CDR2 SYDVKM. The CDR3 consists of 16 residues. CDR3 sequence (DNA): TGTGCCAGCAGTTTTAAGGAGGGGGCGTGGGGTCAGCCCCAGCATTTT. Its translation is CASSFKEGAWGQPQHF. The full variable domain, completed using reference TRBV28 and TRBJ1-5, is DVKVTQSSRYLVKRTGEKVFLECVQDMDHENMFWYRQDPGLGLRLIYFSYDVKMKEKGDIPEGYSVSREKKERFSLILESASTNQTSMYLCASSFKEGAWGQPQHFGDGTRLSIL.

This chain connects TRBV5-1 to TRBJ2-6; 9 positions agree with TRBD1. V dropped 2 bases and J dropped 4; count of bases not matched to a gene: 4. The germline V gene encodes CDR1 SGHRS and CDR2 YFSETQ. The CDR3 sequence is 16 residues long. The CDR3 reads CASSFRQGDGANVLTF. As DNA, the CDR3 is TGCGCCAGCAGCTTCAGACAGGGGGACGGGGCCAACGTCCTGACTTTC. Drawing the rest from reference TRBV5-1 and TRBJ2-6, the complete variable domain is KAGVTQTPRYLIKTRGQQVTLSCSPISGHRSVSWYQQTPGQGLQFLFEYFSETQRNKGNFPGRFSGRQFSNSRSEMNVSTLELGDSALYLCASSFRQGDGANVLTFGAGSRLTVL.

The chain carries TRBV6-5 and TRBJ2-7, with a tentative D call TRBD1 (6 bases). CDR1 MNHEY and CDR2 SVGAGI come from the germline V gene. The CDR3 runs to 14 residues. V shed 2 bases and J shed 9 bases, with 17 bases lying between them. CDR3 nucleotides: TGTGCCAGCAGTTACACCGGAGACAGGCTGTTGCAGTACTTC. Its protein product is CASSYTGDRLLQYF.